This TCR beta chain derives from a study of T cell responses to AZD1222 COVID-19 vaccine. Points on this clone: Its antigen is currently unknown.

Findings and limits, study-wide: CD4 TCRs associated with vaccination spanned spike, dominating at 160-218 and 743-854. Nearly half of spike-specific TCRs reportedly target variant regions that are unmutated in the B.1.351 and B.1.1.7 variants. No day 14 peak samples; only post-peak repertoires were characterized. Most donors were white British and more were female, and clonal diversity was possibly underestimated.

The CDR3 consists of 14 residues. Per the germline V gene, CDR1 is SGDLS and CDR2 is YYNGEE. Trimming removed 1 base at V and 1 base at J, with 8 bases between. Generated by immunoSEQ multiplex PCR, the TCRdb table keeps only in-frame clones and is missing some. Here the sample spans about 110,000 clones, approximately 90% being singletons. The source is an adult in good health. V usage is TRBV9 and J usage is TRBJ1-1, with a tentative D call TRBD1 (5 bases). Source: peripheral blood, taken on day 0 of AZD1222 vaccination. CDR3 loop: CASSVQGKNTEAFF. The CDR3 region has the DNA TGTGCCAGCAGCGTACAGGGTAAGAACACTGAAGCTTTCTTT.